This T cell receptor (beta chain) came from a study of CD8+ T cells in alopecia areata. Study-level information: Twice daily, treated patients received 5 to 10 mg of oral tofacitinib.

Study findings and constraints: In lesional scalp, particularly from alopecia totalis/universalis, clonality was higher than in normal scalp. Because of a solitary nonresponder, the connection of baseline CD8+ expansion to response stays uncertain.

Treatment here: oral pan-JAK inhibitor, 5-10 mg twice daily. The ends were cut back, 0 bases at V and 5 bases at J, with 6 bases in the middle. This CDR3 is 13 amino acids long. Germline V CDR1 and CDR2: ENHRY, SYGVKD. Sequencing used cDNA as its template, made by extracting RNA and reverse transcribing it. Data came from immunoSEQ multiplex PCR; TCRdb stores just in-frame clones and leaves some out. The table includes about 190,000 clones, less than 65% detected once. Remarks on this clone: Its antigen is not known.

The chain has TRBV10-3 and TRBJ2-3; D remains ambiguous. The source is a human donor with alopecia areata. Sequenced material: CD4+ T cells sorted from blood, taken at week 24, from a patient treated with tofacitinib. The CDR3 is CAISESQGDTQYF. The CDR3 DNA reads TGTGCCATCAGTGAGTCTCAAGGAGATACGCAGTATTTT.